The 5 T cell receptor beta chains listed next were all sequenced from one sample in a study of blood T cell repertoires in COVID-19 (TCRdb year 2020). Library method: the immunoSEQ multiplex PCR assay. TCRdb re-hosts the immuneACCESS table, in-frame sequences only. Its copies lack some clones; in the studies checked, an unresolved V gene accounts for under half of them, and the cause for the rest is not known. In all, the sample holds 180,000 or so clones, and about 91% of those were seen once. Together, the top ten hold approximately 0.8% of the sample. Sample: PBMCs or T cells enriched from blood (not recorded which). These receptors were collected from a woman under 30 who had recovered from COVID-19.

V gene TRBV11-2 combines with J gene TRBJ1-2; no firm D call. Trimming took off 5 bases at V and 8 bases at J, with 15 bases between the two ends. The CDR3 spans 13 residues. CDR1 and CDR2 (germline): SGHAT, FQNNGV. The CDR3 loop is CASSPDGDRGYTF. The CDR3 DNA reads as TGTGCCAGCAGCCCGGACGGGGATCGGGGCTACACCTTC. Complete variable domain (other parts from reference TRBV11-2 and TRBJ1-2): EAGVAQSPRYKIIEKRQSVAFWCNPISGHATLYWYQQILGQGPKLLIQFQNNGVVDDSQLPKDRFSAERLKGVDSTLKIQPAKLEDSAVYLCASSPDGDRGYTFGSGTRLTVV.

This rearrangement joins TRBV10-3 to TRBJ1-3, with 7 bases identical to TRBD1. V was clipped by 6 bases and J by 10 bases; unmatched bases: 6. Germline assignment: CDR1 ENHRY and CDR2 SYGVKD. The CDR3 extends over 12 amino acids. CDR3 DNA: TGTGCCATCAGCCAGAACAGGGGAACCATATATTTT. It codes for CAISQNRGTIYF.

The chain joins TRBV19 to TRBJ2-7, with TRBD2 identical over 7 bases. The trim removed 1 base at V and 3 bases at J, leaving 6 bases unmatched. Germline-derived CDR1 and CDR2 are LNHDA and SQIVND (reference sequence). The CDR3 runs to 15 residues. CDR3 loop: CASSIGASGSYEQYF. The CDR3 coding sequence is TGTGCCAGTAGTATAGGGGCTAGCGGCAGCTACGAGCAGTACTTC.

CDR3 amino acids: CASSLPGSMANTEAFF. The CDR3 nucleotides are TGTGCCAGCAGCTTACCAGGAAGCATGGCGAACACTGAAGCTTTCTTT. The chain uses TRBV7-8 and TRBJ1-1; D remains ambiguous. The germline V gene encodes CDR1 SGHVS and CDR2 FQNEAQ. This CDR3 has 16 amino acids. Deletions cut 2 bases from V and 1 base from J, with 14 bases between.

The chain employs TRBV11-2 and TRBJ1-1, with 8 bases aligning to TRBD1. Trimming took 4 bases from V and 2 from J; bases not matched to a gene: 6. CDR3 size: 15 residues. The V gene's germline CDR1 is SGHAT and CDR2 FQNNGV. The CDR3 protein is CASSSRTGSNTEAFF. Written as DNA, the CDR3 is TGTGCCAGCAGCTCCCGGACAGGGAGTAACACTGAAGCTTTCTTT. Drawing the rest from reference TRBV11-2 and TRBJ1-1, the complete variable domain is EAGVAQSPRYKIIEKRQSVAFWCNPISGHATLYWYQQILGQGPKLLIQFQNNGVVDDSQLPKDRFSAERLKGVDSTLKIQPAKLEDSAVYLCASSSRTGSNTEAFFGQGTRLTVV.